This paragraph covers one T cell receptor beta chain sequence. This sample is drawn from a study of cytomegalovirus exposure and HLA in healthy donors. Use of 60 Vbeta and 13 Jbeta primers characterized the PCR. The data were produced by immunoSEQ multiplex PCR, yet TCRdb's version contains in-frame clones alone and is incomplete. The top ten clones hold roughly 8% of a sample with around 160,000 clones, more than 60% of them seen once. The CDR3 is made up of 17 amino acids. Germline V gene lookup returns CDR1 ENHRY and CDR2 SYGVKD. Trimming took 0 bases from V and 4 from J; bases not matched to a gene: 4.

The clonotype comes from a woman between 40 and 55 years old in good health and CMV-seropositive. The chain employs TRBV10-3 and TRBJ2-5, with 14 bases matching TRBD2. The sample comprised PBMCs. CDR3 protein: CAISESGLAGVSETQYF. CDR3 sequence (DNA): TGTGCCATCAGTGAGTCGGGACTAGCGGGAGTATCAGAGACCCAGTACTTC.